Listed below are T cell receptor beta chains from one sample, sequenced in a study of blood T cell repertoires in COVID-19. Measured with immunoSEQ multiplex PCR; TCRdb has only the in-frame clones, and not every one. Of about 62,000 clones in the sample, approximately 73% were seen once. Sequenced sample: peripheral blood. The receptors were sampled from a woman between 45 and 65 years old with active or convalescent COVID-19. Both conserved end residues are part of each CDR3. The D gene is left open where the match is weak. Some rows have no size entry. The others give once, few or many, or a class for an expanded clone.

j_gene: TRBJ1-4; d_gene: .; abundance: .; v_gene: TRBV24-1; CDR3aa: CATSDSRVLNEKLFF; CDR3nt: TGTGCCACCAGTGACAGCCGGGTCTTAAATGAAAAACTGTTTTTT
j_gene: TRBJ1-1; d_gene: TRBD1; abundance: few; v_gene: TRBV4-3; CDR3aa: CASSQDGTAAYEAFF; CDR3nt: TGCGCCAGCAGCCAAGATGGGACAGCGGCCTATGAAGCTTTCTTT
j_gene: TRBJ2-5; d_gene: .; abundance: .; v_gene: TRBV7-2; CDR3aa: CASSLSGQETQYF; CDR3nt: TGTGCCAGCAGCTTGTCAGGGCAAGAGACCCAGTACTTC
j_gene: TRBJ2-7; d_gene: TRBD2; abundance: .; v_gene: TRBV12-5; CDR3aa: CASGLLSGRGIYEQYF; CDR3nt: TGTGCTAGTGGTTTGTTAAGCGGGAGAGGTATCTACGAGCAGTACTTC
j_gene: TRBJ1-5; d_gene: .; abundance: .; v_gene: TRBV19; CDR3aa: CASSIDRRGSYSNQPQHF; CDR3nt: TGTGCCAGTAGTATAGATAGGAGGGGCAGCTATAGCAATCAGCCCCAGCATTTT
j_gene: TRBJ1-2; d_gene: .; abundance: .; v_gene: TRBV6-1; CDR3aa: CASSEVQGEGSGYTF; CDR3nt: TGTGCCAGCAGTGAAGTGCAGGGCGAAGGTAGTGGCTACACCTTC
j_gene: TRBJ2-2; d_gene: .; abundance: once; v_gene: TRBV11-3; CDR3aa: CASSPGRTGELFF; CDR3nt: TGTGCCAGCAGCCCAGGTCGAACCGGGGAGCTGTTTTTT
j_gene: TRBJ1-5; d_gene: .; abundance: few; v_gene: TRBV18; CDR3aa: CASSPSTGNQPQHF; CDR3nt: TGTGCCAGCTCACCAAGCACAGGCAATCAGCCCCAGCATTTT
j_gene: TRBJ2-1; d_gene: .; abundance: .; v_gene: TRBV7-6; CDR3aa: CASSLAGVINEQFF; CDR3nt: TGTGCCAGCAGCTTAGCGGGAGTGATAAATGAGCAGTTCTTC
j_gene: TRBJ1-2; d_gene: .; abundance: .; v_gene: TRBV27; CDR3aa: CASSSGELYGYTF; CDR3nt: TGTGCCAGCAGCTCCGGGGAGCTCTATGGCTACACCTTC
j_gene: TRBJ2-2; d_gene: .; abundance: .; v_gene: TRBV7-9; CDR3aa: CASSKVRGDGGELFF; CDR3nt: TGTGCCAGCAGCAAAGTCAGGGGCGATGGCGGGGAGCTGTTTTTT
j_gene: TRBJ1-1; d_gene: .; abundance: .; v_gene: TRBV12-5; CDR3aa: CASGLAEDLGFGAFF; CDR3nt: TGTGCTAGTGGTTTGGCGGAGGATCTGGGTTTCGGAGCTTTCTTT
j_gene: TRBJ1-1; d_gene: .; abundance: .; v_gene: TRBV20-1; CDR3aa: CSASGGEAFF; CDR3nt: TGCAGTGCCTCTGGGGGGGAGGCTTTCTTT
j_gene: TRBJ1-2; d_gene: .; abundance: few; v_gene: TRBV30; CDR3aa: CAWSEGEWNYGYTF; CDR3nt: TGTGCCTGGAGTGAGGGGGAGTGGAACTATGGCTACACCTTC
j_gene: TRBJ2-7; d_gene: .; abundance: .; v_gene: TRBV5-6; CDR3aa: CASSSSPGREQYF; CDR3nt: TGTGCCAGCAGCTCGTCCCCAGGGCGCGAGCAGTACTTC
j_gene: TRBJ2-2; d_gene: TRBD1; abundance: .; v_gene: TRBV12-5; CDR3aa: CASGPWTGLTGELFF; CDR3nt: TGTGCTAGTGGTCCTTGGACAGGGTTGACCGGGGAGCTGTTTTTT
j_gene: TRBJ1-5; d_gene: .; abundance: .; v_gene: TRBV7-4; CDR3aa: CASSLARQAYQPQHF; CDR3nt: TGTGCCAGCAGCTTAGCGCGACAGGCCTATCAGCCCCAGCATTTT
j_gene: TRBJ2-1; d_gene: .; abundance: .; v_gene: TRBV6-2/TRBV6-3; CDR3aa: CASSYSDGSTYNEQFF; CDR3nt: TGTGCCAGCAGTTACTCGGACGGGAGCACCTACAATGAGCAGTTCTTC
j_gene: TRBJ1-6; d_gene: .; abundance: many; v_gene: TRBV7-9; CDR3aa: CASSWVGDNSPLHF; CDR3nt: TGTGCCAGCAGCTGGGTCGGGGATAATTCACCCCTCCACTTT
j_gene: TRBJ1-4; d_gene: TRBD1; abundance: .; v_gene: TRBV19; CDR3aa: CASSTGTAAVNEKLFF; CDR3nt: TGTGCCAGTAGTACGGGGACAGCTGCAGTTAATGAAAAACTGTTTTTT
j_gene: TRBJ2-3; d_gene: TRBD2; abundance: .; v_gene: TRBV7-6; CDR3aa: CASSLATGGGPTTQYF; CDR3nt: TGTGCCAGCAGCTTAGCCACGGGCGGGGGACCCACTACGCAGTATTTT
j_gene: TRBJ1-2; d_gene: .; abundance: once; v_gene: TRBV10-3; CDR3aa: CAISGYLQNYGYTF; CDR3nt: TGTGCCATCAGTGGGTACCTTCAGAACTATGGCTACACCTTC